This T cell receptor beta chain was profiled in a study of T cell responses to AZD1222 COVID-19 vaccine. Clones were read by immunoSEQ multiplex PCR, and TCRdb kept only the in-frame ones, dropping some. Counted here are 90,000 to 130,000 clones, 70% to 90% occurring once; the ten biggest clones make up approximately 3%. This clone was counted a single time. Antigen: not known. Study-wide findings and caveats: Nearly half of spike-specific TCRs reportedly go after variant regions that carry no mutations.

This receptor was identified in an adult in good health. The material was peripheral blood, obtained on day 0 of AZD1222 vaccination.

The CDR3: CATSDLHEAGRWFF. The CDR3 DNA follows: TGTGCCACCAGTGATTTGCATGAAGCCGGCCGCTGGTTCTTC. The chain employs TRBV24-1 and TRBJ2-1, with unresolved D. Between the trimmed V and J ends, which lost 0 bases and 15 bases, there was a span of 17 bases. CDR1 is KGHDR and CDR2 is SFDVKD in the germline V gene. This CDR3 comprises 14 residues.